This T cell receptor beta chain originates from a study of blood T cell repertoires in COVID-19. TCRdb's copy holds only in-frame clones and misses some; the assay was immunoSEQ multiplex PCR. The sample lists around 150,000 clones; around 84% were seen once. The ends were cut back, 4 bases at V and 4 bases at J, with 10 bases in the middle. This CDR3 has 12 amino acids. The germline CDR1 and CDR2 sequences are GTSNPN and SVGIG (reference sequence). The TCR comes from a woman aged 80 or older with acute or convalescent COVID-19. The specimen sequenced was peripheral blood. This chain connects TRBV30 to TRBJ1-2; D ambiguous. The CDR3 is CAWTGAGYGYTF. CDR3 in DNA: TGTGCCTGGACAGGCGCCGGCTATGGCTACACCTTC. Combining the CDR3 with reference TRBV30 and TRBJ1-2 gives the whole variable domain SQTIHQWPATLVQPVGSPLSLECTVEGTSNPNLYWYRQAAGRGLQLLFYSVGIGQISSEVPQNLSASRPQDRQFILSSKKLLLSDSGFYLCAWTGAGYGYTFGSGTRLTVV.